The rows below give T cell receptor beta chains drawn from one sample of a study of T cells in Graves' hyperthyroidism and ophthalmopathy. MiXCR, applied by TCRdb to the multiplex PCR reads, yields one record per CDR3 protein. This repertoire shows around 800,000 distinct CDR3 sequences, approximately 40% found once; its top ten account for more than 7%. The sequenced sample was blood. The source of these receptors is a man between 18 and 29 years old with Graves' hyperthyroidism. CDR3s include the opening cysteine and the closing phenylalanine or tryptophan. Each record gives: V gene, clone size, D gene, J gene, CDR3 protein, CDR3 DNA. D genes are given only for firm matches. The listing skips clone size in some rows; elsewhere it reads once, few, many or a size class.

TRBV6-6,many,.,TRBJ1-6,CASIRQGGSPLHF,TGTGCCAGCATCCGGCAGGGAGGTTCACCCCTCCACTTT
TRBV15,.,TRBD1,TRBJ2-6,CATSRAAGGNVLTF,TGTGCCACCAGCAGAGCCGCAGGGGGCAACGTCCTGACTTTC
TRBV5-1,once,TRBD1,TRBJ2-7,CASTSGTGKGYEQYF,TGCGCCAGTACCTCCGGGACAGGGAAGGGATACGAGCAGTACTTC
TRBV2,few,.,TRBJ1-1,CASSGPNESAFF,TGTGCCAGCAGCGGGCCGAATGAGTCAGCTTTCTTT
TRBV20-1,many,TRBD1,TRBJ1-5,CSAPGDREVQPQHF,TGCAGTGCCCCAGGCGACAGGGAAGTTCAGCCCCAGCATTTT
TRBV2,many,.,TRBJ2-2,CASSEFLYTGELFF,TGTGCCAGCAGTGAATTTCTATACACCGGGGAGCTGTTTTTT
TRBV12-3/TRBV12-4,many,.,TRBJ1-6,CASSSDRDPNSPLHF,TGTGCCAGCAGTTCAGACCGGGACCCAAATTCACCCCTCCACTTT
TRBV19,many,.,TRBJ1-5,CASSWTPQHF,TGTGCCAGTAGTTGGACGCCCCAGCATTTT
TRBV20-1,.,TRBD1,TRBJ2-2,CSAEVAGTDRAGELFF,TGCAGTGCTGAGGTGGCAGGGACAGATCGAGCCGGGGAGCTGTTTTTT
TRBV10-3,many,.,TRBJ1-1,CAIRIQGGDTEAFF,TGTGCCATCAGGATACAGGGCGGGGACACTGAAGCTTTCTTT
TRBV5-1,.,.,TRBJ1-1,CASSYDRNLNTEAFF,TGCGCCAGCAGTTACGACAGGAACCTGAACACTGAGGCTTTCTTT
TRBV10-2,many,.,TRBJ2-5,CASSEFRGASVEETQYF,TGCGCCAGCAGTGAGTTTCGCGGGGCTAGCGTTGAAGAGACCCAGTACTTC
TRBV24-1,many,.,TRBJ2-2,CATGTSNTGELFF,TGTGCCACCGGGACGTCGAACACCGGGGAGCTGTTTTTT
TRBV29-1,.,.,TRBJ2-2,CSGRGSNTGELFF,TGCAGCGGGAGGGGCAGTAACACCGGGGAGCTGTTTTTT
TRBV4-1,few,.,TRBJ1-5,CASSQEGWAQPQHF,TGCGCCAGCAGCCAAGAGGGGTGGGCGCAGCCCCAGCATTTT
TRBV11-2,.,.,TRBJ2-7,CASSERLGITSYEQYF,TGTGCCAGCAGCGAGCGCCTCGGGATCACCTCCTACGAGCAGTACTTC
TRBV20-1,few,.,TRBJ2-7,CSARDPRTYYEQYF,TGCAGTGCTAGAGATCCAAGGACCTACTACGAGCAGTACTTC
TRBV7-2,.,.,TRBJ2-4,CASSFLSNIQYF,TGTGCCAGCAGCTTCCTGTCAAACATTCAGTACTTC
TRBV5-1,many,.,TRBJ2-2,CASSFGGDTGELFF,TGTGCCAGCAGTTTTGGGGGTGACACCGGGGAGCTGTTTTTT
TRBV19,once,.,TRBJ2-7,CASSIQTVSYEQYF,TGTGCCAGTAGTATTCAGACAGTTTCCTACGAGCAGTACTTC
TRBV7-2,.,.,TRBJ2-2,CASSPGPYTGGELFF,TGTGCCAGCAGCCCGGGACCTTACACCGGCGGGGAGCTGTTTTTT
TRBV7-9,few,TRBD1,TRBJ1-3,CASSTRTGMNTIYF,TGTGCCAGCAGCACCCGGACAGGGATGAACACCATATATTTT
TRBV10-2,many,.,TRBJ2-2,CASRTLDTGELFF,TGCGCCAGCAGAACCTTAGACACCGGGGAGCTGTTTTTT
TRBV25-1,.,TRBD1,TRBJ1-6,CASSPLGQGFYNSPLHF,TGTGCCAGCAGTCCCCTCGGACAGGGGTTTTATAATTCACCCCTCCACTTT
TRBV12-3/TRBV12-4,many,.,TRBJ1-2,CASRLGANYGYTF,TGTGCCAGCAGGTTAGGAGCAAACTATGGCTACACCTTC
TRBV7-8,few,.,TRBJ2-7,CASSPGTLQQYF,TGTGCCAGCAGCCCCGGGACTCTTCAGCAGTACTTC
TRBV20-1,.,TRBD1,TRBJ1-1,CSAPQGGGGGGTEAFF,TGCAGTGCTCCTCAAGGGGGAGGGGGCGGTGGCACTGAAGCTTTCTTT
TRBV28,.,.,TRBJ2-7,CASNDRFTEQYF,TGTGCCAGCAACGACCGGTTCACCGAGCAGTACTTC
TRBV7-3,.,.,TRBJ2-5,CASSWDVVQYF,TGTGCCAGCAGCTGGGATGTGGTCCAGTACTTC
TRBV9,many,TRBD1,TRBJ1-2,CASSRFSDRNYGYTF,TGTGCCAGCAGCCGTTTTTCGGACAGGAACTATGGCTACACCTTC
TRBV2,many,.,TRBJ1-5,CASSERTGNQPQHF,TGTGCCAGCAGTGAAAGAACAGGGAATCAGCCCCAGCATTTT
TRBV7-9,.,.,TRBJ2-5,CASSATPGGQDQETQYF,TGTGCCAGCAGCGCAACCCCTGGGGGTCAGGACCAAGAGACCCAGTACTTC
TRBV4-1,few,.,TRBJ1-5,CASSRDTDNQPQHF,TGCGCCAGCAGCCGGGACACTGATAATCAGCCCCAGCATTTT
TRBV25-1,.,.,TRBJ1-1,CASSGYGSRVETEAFF,TGTGCCAGCAGTGGATACGGGAGCAGGGTGGAGACTGAAGCTTTCTTT
TRBV20-1,few,.,TRBJ2-7,CSARDPRGAYEQYF,TGCAGTGCTAGAGATCCCAGGGGAGCCTACGAGCAGTACTTC
TRBV7-2,.,.,TRBJ2-6,CASSYLRANVLTF,TGTGCCAGCAGCTACCTCAGGGCCAACGTCCTGACTTTC
TRBV11-2,.,.,TRBJ1-1,CASRVTLAGSIF,TGTGCCAGCAGGGTTACCCTAGCGGGGAGCATCTTT